The source of this T cell receptor (beta chain) is a study of T cell responses to AZD1222 COVID-19 vaccine. Background on the study: Second doses that came at about 4 or about 12 weeks were put together.

Produced via immunoSEQ multiplex PCR; TCRdb's table is partial and in-frame only. The data contain approximately 160,000 clones, 85% to 95% of them singletons. Points on this clone: Its antigen remains unidentified.

The CDR3 consists of 16 residues. CDR1 SNHLY and CDR2 FYNNEI come from the germline V gene. V dropped 2 bases and J dropped 0 bases, with 8 bases sitting between them. Study results and caveats: After two AZD1222 doses, spike-specific TCR breadth and depth rose versus day 0. The donor group comprised mostly white British people and more females; the analysis possibly underestimated clonal diversity.

This specimen was peripheral blood, taken on day 0 of AZD1222 vaccination. The genes are TRBV2 and TRBJ2-6; no firm D call. The sequence was obtained from an adult in good health. The CDR3 is CASSETGNSGANVLTF. CDR3 bases: TGTGCCAGCAGTGAAACCGGCAACTCTGGGGCCAACGTCCTGACTTTC.